The 13 T cell receptor beta chains given below trace back to one sample, sequenced in a study of patients and donors after allogeneic stem cell transplantation. TCRdb re-analysed the RT-PCR reads in MiXCR, keeping a single row per CDR3 protein. This sample has a few hundred thousand distinct CDR3 sequences, with about 38% found just once. Sequencing was performed on blood, either unsorted or a sorted T cell fraction (not recorded which). The origin of the receptors is a human donor who was either an allogeneic HSCT recipient or a stem cell or donor lymphocyte infusion donor (not recorded which). It is not recorded whose cells these are; they may come from a transplant donor.

This clonotype was seen a few times. The V and J genes are TRBV9 and TRBJ2-3; no clear D. V dropped 0 bases and J dropped 8 bases, with 16 bases sitting between them. Germline V gives CDR1 SGDLS, CDR2 YYNGEE. This CDR3 has 15 amino acids. DNA for the CDR3: TGTGCCAGCAGCGTAGCTGGCCTCACAAGCTTTACGCAGTATTTT. It codes for CASSVAGLTSFTQYF.

The rearrangement uses TRBV12-3 or TRBV12-4 and TRBJ1-6; D is undetermined. Between the trimmed V and J ends, which lost 3 bases and 9 bases, there was a span of 6 bases. The CDR3 totals 12 residues. CDR3 bases: TGTGCCAGCAGTTTTCGGCCTTCACCCCTCCACTTT. Protein product: CASSFRPSPLHF.

The V call is TRBV6-1, the J call TRBJ2-2, with TRBD2 matching over 10 bases. The V segment lost 7 bases and the J segment 2 bases; nucleotides outside the gene matches: 7. CDR3 size: 16 residues. Germline CDR1 MNHNS, CDR2 SASEGT. The CDR3 bases are TGTGCCAGCACCGTGACTAGCGGGCGTAACACCGGGGAGCTGTTTTTT. Its translation is CASTVTSGRNTGELFF.

The V gene is TRBV24-1, the J gene TRBJ1-2; tentative D call: TRBD1 (6 bases). Germline CDR1 and CDR2: KGHDR and SFDVKD. The V end was cut by 6 bases, the J end by 8 bases, with 12 bases between. The CDR3 extends over 12 amino acids. The CDR3 DNA reads TGTGCCACCAGTCTGGGGGCCGGGGGCTACACCTTC. Amino acid sequence: CATSLGAGGYTF.

The chain employs TRBV6-1 and TRBJ2-5; D gene ambiguous. Germline values: CDR1 MNHNS, CDR2 SASEGT. This CDR3 spans 14 amino acids. V lost 6 bases, J lost 5 bases, and 16 bases lay in between. The CDR3 DNA sequence: TGTGCCAGCAGGGGGTTTGGCTCGTGGGAGACCCAGTACTTC. It specifies CASRGFGSWETQYF.

V usage is TRBV2 and J usage is TRBJ2-4; 10 bases agree with TRBD2. The trim removed 4 bases at V and 9 bases at J, leaving 12 bases unmatched. Germline CDR1 SNHLY, CDR2 FYNNEI. This CDR3 is built from 16 residues. In DNA, the CDR3 is TGTGCCAGCAGTGGAAAACCGGGACTAGCGTCGGGCATTCAGTACTTC. Amino acids: CASSGKPGLASGIQYF.

This clonotype was found a few times. The chain is built from TRBV15 and TRBJ1-1; D unclear. The germline V gene encodes CDR1 LNHNV and CDR2 YYDKDF (reference sequence). V lost 3 bases and J 5 bases, leaving 16 bases between the germline ends. This CDR3 has 15 amino acids. The CDR3 region has the DNA TGTGCCACCAGCAGCCCCGGTTTGGGGAGGACTGAAGCTTTCTTT. Protein sequence: CATSSPGLGRTEAFF.

This clonotype has just a few counts. The chain joins TRBV7-9 to TRBJ2-7, with D possibly called TRBD1 or TRBD2 (5 bases each). With 3 bases removed from V and 3 bases from J, the gap between germline ends came to 9 bases. Germline V CDR1 and CDR2: SEHNR, FQNEAQ (reference sequence). The CDR3 has 13 amino acids. The CDR3 sequence is CASSFTGLYEQYF. The CDR3 DNA is TGTGCCAGCAGCTTTACAGGACTCTACGAGCAGTACTTC.

The rearrangement links TRBV4-1 to TRBJ1-5; D call uncertain. The CDR3 has 14 amino acids. CDR1 is MGHRA, CDR2 YSYEKL, per germline. The germline V and J ends were trimmed by 0 bases and 4 bases, with 7 bases remaining between them. The chain's CDR3 is CASSQEQNNQPQHF. The CDR3 DNA reads TGCGCCAGCAGCCAAGAACAGAATAATCAGCCCCAGCATTTT.

This clonotype was seen only a few times. The chain links TRBV6-1 to TRBJ1-1; tentative D call: TRBD1 (5 bases). V was pared by 0 bases and J by 5 bases, with 16 bases between. CDR3 length: 16 amino acids. Germline V gene data show CDR1 as MNHNS and CDR2 as SASEGT. CDR3 loop: CASSEAKRVGTTEAFF. DNA of the CDR3: TGTGCCAGCAGTGAAGCGAAAAGGGTGGGGACGACTGAAGCTTTCTTT.

This clonotype was counted between two and nine times. The rearrangement links TRBV12-3 or TRBV12-4 to TRBJ1-3; TRBD1 agrees at 8 bases. The V segment lost 4 bases and the J segment 2 bases; nucleotides outside the gene matches: 10. The CDR3 has 17 residues. The CDR3 spells CASSYRFGQGAGNTIYF. The CDR3 DNA follows: TGTGCCAGCAGTTACCGGTTTGGACAGGGCGCTGGAAACACCATATATTTT.

This clonotype has ten or more counts. The chain has TRBV18 and TRBJ1-1, with D uncertain. The CDR3 runs to 13 residues. Germline CDR1 KGHSH, CDR2 LQKENI. Trimming took off 8 bases at V and 2 bases at J, with 12 bases between the two ends. CDR3 loop: CASSPGVNTEAFF. The DNA for the CDR3 is TGTGCCAGCAGTCCTGGGGTCAACACTGAAGCTTTCTTT.

In this sample, this clonotype turned up a few times. CDR3: CASSHETGTVYNSPLHF. The CDR3 DNA sequence: TGCGCCAGCAGCCACGAAACCGGGACAGTCTATAATTCACCCCTCCACTTT. The chain has TRBV4-1 and TRBJ1-6; the match to TRBD1 covers 7 bases. J was trimmed by 3 bases and V by 3 bases; bases with no gene match: 8. CDR3 length: 17 amino acids. Germline loops: CDR1 MGHRA, CDR2 YSYEKL.